The clone carrying this T cell receptor beta chain showed up many times. TCRdb ran MiXCR on the 5' RACE reads and lists one entry per CDR3 protein. This sample has about 36,000 distinct CDR3 sequences, with 5.2% found just once. Stated time point: sample taken at primary tumor resection. Researchers sequenced whole RNA taken from tumor, nontumor lung or frozen PBMC without sorting. V lost 7 bases, J lost 2 bases, and 6 bases stayed unmatched. The CDR3 spans 14 residues. In germline, CDR1 is SNHLY, CDR2 FYNNEI. The data stem from a study of spatial heterogeneity in lung cancer. J is TRBJ2-3 and V is TRBV2, with TRBD2 identical over 7 bases. The source was PBMCs, collected at surgery. The clonotype originates from a female donor with early-stage non-small cell lung cancer. Written as DNA, the CDR3 is TGTGCCAGCAAAGCGGGACTTGCCACAGATACGCAGTATTTT. Residues: CASKAGLATDTQYF.